This note documents a single TCR beta chain sequence. Data came from immunoSEQ multiplex PCR; TCRdb stores just in-frame clones and leaves some out. The table records 200,000 to 250,000 clones, around 87% of them present only once. The sample originates from a study of blood T cell repertoires in COVID-19. The overall study: Sample material is recorded as cDNA or gDNA derived from T cells, B-cell-depleted T cells, or PBMCs.

Ages ranged from 18 to 89 years, with residence in approximately 25 US areas. Participants had their cohort set by participant-reported clinical history. CDR1 SGHTA and CDR2 FQGNSA come from the germline V gene. V lost 6 bases, J lost 5 bases, and 13 bases lay in between. CDR3 length equals 14 residues. The V gene is TRBV7-2, the J gene TRBJ2-2; D ambiguous. This TCR derives from a man between 25 and 39 years old in a cohort exposed to, infected with or recovered from COVID-19 (not recorded which). What was sequenced was PBMCs or T cells enriched from blood (not recorded which). CDR3 nucleotides: TGTGCCAGCAGAATGGAACAGCTTACCGGGGAGCTGTTTTTT. Residues: CASRMEQLTGELFF.